Described below is a single T cell receptor (beta chain) sequence and its context. This CDR3 contains 19 residues. Unmatched junction bases numbered 13, after V lost 5 bases and J lost 0 bases. Germline CDR1 SGHTA, CDR2 FQGNSA. This entry belongs to a study of beta chain features in type 1 diabetes. On average, the one heparinised blood draw given by each donor was approximately 120 mL. Naive, central memory, regulatory and stem cell-like memory cells within the CD4+ compartment were sorted using CD45RO/CCR7/CD25/CD127/CD95/CD27. As every portion of the isolated RNA was reverse transcribed, the sequencing read expressed TCRB transcripts. Libraries were prepared by immunoSEQ multiplex PCR; TCRdb keeps only in-frame clonotypes and omits some of them. The sample lists 810,000 or so clones, roughly 15% seen once, with 0.023% in the top ten.

The rearrangement links TRBV7-2 to TRBJ2-1; 10 bases align to TRBD2. The sequence came from a woman under 30 in good health. The source material was naive CD4+ T cells from blood. The CDR3 loop is CASSRPASSGSSSYNEQFF. The DNA for the CDR3 is TGTGCCAGCAGCCGACCGGCCTCTAGCGGGAGCAGCTCCTACAATGAGCAGTTCTTC.